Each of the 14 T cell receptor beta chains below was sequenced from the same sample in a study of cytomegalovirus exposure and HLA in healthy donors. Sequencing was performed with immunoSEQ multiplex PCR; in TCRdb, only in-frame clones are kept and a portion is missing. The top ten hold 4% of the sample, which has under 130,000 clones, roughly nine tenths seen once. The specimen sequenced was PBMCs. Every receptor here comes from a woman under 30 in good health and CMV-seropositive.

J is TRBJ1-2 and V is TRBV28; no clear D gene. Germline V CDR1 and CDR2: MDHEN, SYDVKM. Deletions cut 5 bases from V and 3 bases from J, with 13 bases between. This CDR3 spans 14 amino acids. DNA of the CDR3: TGTGCCAGCAGTCACGGGATGGAGGACTATGGCTACACCTTC. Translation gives CASSHGMEDYGYTF.

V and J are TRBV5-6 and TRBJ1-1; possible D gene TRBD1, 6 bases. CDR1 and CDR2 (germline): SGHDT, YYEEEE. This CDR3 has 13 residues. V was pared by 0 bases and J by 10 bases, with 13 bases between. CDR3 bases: TGTGCCAGCAGCTTGGGGGGCGGGGGCGTAGCTTTCTTT. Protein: CASSLGGGGVAFF.

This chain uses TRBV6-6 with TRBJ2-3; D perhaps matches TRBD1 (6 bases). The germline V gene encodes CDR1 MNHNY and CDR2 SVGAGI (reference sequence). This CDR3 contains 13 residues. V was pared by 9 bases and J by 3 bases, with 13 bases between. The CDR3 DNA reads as TGTGCCAGTTTACAGGGTTTGACAGATACGCAGTATTTT. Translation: CASLQGLTDTQYF.

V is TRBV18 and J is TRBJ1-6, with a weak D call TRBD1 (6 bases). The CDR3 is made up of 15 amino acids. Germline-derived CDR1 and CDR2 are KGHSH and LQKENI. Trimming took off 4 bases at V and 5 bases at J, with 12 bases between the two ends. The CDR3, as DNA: TGTGCCAGCTCACAAAGACAGGCAGATAATTCACCCCTCCACTTT. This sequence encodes CASSQRQADNSPLHF.

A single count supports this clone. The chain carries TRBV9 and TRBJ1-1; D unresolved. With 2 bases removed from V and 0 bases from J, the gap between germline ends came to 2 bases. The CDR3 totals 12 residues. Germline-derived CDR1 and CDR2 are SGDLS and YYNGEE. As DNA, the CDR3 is TGTGCCAGCAGCGTTATGAACACTGAAGCTTTCTTT. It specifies CASSVMNTEAFF. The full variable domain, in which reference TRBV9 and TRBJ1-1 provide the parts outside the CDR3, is DSGVTQTPKHLITATGQRVTLRCSPRSGDLSVYWYQQSLDQGLQFLIQYYNGEERAKGNILERFSAQQFPDLHSELNLSSLELGDSALYFCASSVMNTEAFFGQGTRLTVV.

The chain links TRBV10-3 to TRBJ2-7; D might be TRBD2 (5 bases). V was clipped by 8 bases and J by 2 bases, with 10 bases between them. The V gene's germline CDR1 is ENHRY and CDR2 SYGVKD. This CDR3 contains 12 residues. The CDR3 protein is CAIGLITYEQYF. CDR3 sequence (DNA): TGTGCCATCGGACTGATTACCTACGAGCAGTACTTC.

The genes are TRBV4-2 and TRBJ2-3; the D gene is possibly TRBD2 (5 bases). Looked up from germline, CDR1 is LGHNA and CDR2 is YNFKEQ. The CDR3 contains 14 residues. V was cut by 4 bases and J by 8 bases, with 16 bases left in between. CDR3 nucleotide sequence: TGTGCCAGCAGCCTGTACCCTGCGGGTGGTACGCAGTATTTT. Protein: CASSLYPAGGTQYF.

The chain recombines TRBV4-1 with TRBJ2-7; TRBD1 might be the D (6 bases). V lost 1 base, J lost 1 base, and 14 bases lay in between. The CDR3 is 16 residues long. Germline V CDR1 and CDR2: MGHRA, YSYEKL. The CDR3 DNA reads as TGCGCCAGCAGCCAAGCCGGGACACAAAAATCCTACGAGCAGTACTTC. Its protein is CASSQAGTQKSYEQYF.

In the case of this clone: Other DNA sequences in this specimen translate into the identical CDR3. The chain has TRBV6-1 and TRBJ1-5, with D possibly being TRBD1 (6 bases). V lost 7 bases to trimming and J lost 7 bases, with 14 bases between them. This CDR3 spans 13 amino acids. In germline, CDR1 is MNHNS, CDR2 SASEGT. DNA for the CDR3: TGTGCCAGCAAGGTTACGGGGGGCCAGCCCCAGCATTTT. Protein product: CASKVTGGQPQHF.

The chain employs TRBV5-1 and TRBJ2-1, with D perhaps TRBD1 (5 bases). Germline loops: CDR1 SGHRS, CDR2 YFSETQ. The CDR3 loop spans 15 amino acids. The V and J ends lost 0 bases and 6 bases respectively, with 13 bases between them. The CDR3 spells CASSLGQGGLNEQFF. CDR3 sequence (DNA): TGCGCCAGCAGCTTGGGGCAGGGCGGCCTCAATGAGCAGTTCTTC. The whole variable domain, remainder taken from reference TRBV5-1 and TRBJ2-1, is KAGVTQTPRYLIKTRGQQVTLSCSPISGHRSVSWYQQTPGQGLQFLFEYFSETQRNKGNFPGRFSGRQFSNSRSEMNVSTLELGDSALYLCASSLGQGGLNEQFFGPGTRLTVL.

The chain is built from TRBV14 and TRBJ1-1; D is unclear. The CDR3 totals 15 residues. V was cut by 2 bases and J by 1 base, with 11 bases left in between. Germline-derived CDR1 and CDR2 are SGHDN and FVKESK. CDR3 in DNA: TGTGCCAGCAGCCAAATGGCCACATGGAACACTGAAGCTTTCTTT. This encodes CASSQMATWNTEAFF.

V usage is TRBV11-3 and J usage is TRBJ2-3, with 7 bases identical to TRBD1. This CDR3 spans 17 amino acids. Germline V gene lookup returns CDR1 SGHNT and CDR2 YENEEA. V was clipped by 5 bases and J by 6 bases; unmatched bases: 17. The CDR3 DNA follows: TGTGCCAGCAGCACTCTGGGACAGACGAGTCCTTACGATACGCAGTATTTT. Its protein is CASSTLGQTSPYDTQYF.

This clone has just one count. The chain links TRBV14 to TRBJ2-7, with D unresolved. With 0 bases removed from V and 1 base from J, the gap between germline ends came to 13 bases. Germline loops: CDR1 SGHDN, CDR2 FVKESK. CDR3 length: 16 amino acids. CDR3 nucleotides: TGTGCCAGCAGCCAAGAAAGTCTCGGTCTATCCTACGAGCAGTACTTC. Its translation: CASSQESLGLSYEQYF. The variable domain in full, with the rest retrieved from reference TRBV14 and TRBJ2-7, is EAGVTQFPSHSVIEKGQTVTLRCDPISGHDNLYWYRRVMGKEIKFLLHFVKESKQDESGMPNNRFLAERTGGTYSTLKVQPAELEDSGVYFCASSQESLGLSYEQYFGPGTRLTVT.

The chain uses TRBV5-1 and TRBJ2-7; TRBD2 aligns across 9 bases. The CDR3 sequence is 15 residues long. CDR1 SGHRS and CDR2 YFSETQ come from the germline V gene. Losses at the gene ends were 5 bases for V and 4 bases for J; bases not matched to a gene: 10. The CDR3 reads CASRGGRALGYEQYF. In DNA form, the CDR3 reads TGCGCCAGCAGAGGCGGGAGGGCGCTTGGGTACGAGCAGTACTTC.